The 31 T cell receptor beta chains reported below all come from one sample, sequenced in a study of T cells in tumors after PD-1 blockade. Sequenced by immunoSEQ multiplex PCR; TCRdb stores in-frame clones only, minus some. The data hold roughly 13,000 clones, with around 62% observed a single time. The material sequenced was tumor tissue, taken after anti-PD-1 treatment. The receptors stem from a human donor with cutaneous squamous cell carcinoma.

Judged by abundance, this clone is medium-sized. The chain has TRBV29-1 and TRBJ2-7, with D maybe TRBD1 (6 bases). V dropped 3 bases and J dropped 4 bases, with 10 bases sitting between them. CDR3 length equals 12 residues. Germline V gene data show CDR1 as SQVTM and CDR2 as ANQGSEA. For the CDR3, the DNA is TGCAGCGTTGATACAGGGACGTACGAGCAGTACTTC. Its protein is CSVDTGTYEQYF.

The chain couples TRBV27 to TRBJ1-1; the D gene is possibly TRBD1 (5 bases). Trimming took 8 bases from V and 3 from J, leaving 19 bases between them. In germline, CDR1 is MNHEY, CDR2 SMNVEV (reference sequence). The length of the CDR3 is 15 residues. CDR3 nucleotides: TGTGCCAGCTCGGGGGGGGTGGGGTTATACACTGAAGCTTTCTTT. This translates into CASSGGVGLYTEAFF.

This clone has only one observation. The chain recombines TRBV7-9 with TRBJ1-4; possibly TRBD1 for D (5 bases). The germline gives CDR1 SEHNR, CDR2 FQNEAQ (reference sequence). V dropped 5 bases and J dropped 3 bases, with 13 bases sitting between them. This CDR3 is 15 amino acids long. CDR3 sequence (DNA): TGTGCCAGCAGCCAAGGACACGGTGCTAATGAAAAACTGTTTTTT. Translating gives CASSQGHGANEKLFF.

This sequence joins TRBV11-3 and TRBJ2-1; the match to TRBD2 covers 13 bases. Germline lookup yields CDR1 SGHNT and CDR2 YENEEA. J gave up 12 bases and V 1 base, and 12 bases lay outside the gene matches. The CDR3 contains 17 residues. CDR3 amino acids: CASSLVLAGGPGIRQFF. In DNA form, the CDR3 reads TGTGCCAGCAGCTTAGTACTAGCGGGGGGGCCGGGTATTCGGCAGTTCTTC.

In nucleotides, the CDR3 is TGTGCCAGCAGACAGGGGGCAAGGAACACTGAAGCTTTCTTT. It encodes CASRQGARNTEAFF. The chain carries TRBV6-5 and TRBJ1-1; TRBD1 matches 9 bases. Germline values: CDR1 MNHEY, CDR2 SVGAGI. Trimming cost V 6 bases and J 1 base; bases outside gene matches: 3. This CDR3 is built from 14 residues.

This clone was detected a few times. The chain joins TRBV27 to TRBJ2-7; unclear D gene. Trimming took 5 bases from V and 0 from J, leaving 11 bases between them. This CDR3 contains 14 residues. The germline V gene encodes CDR1 MNHEY and CDR2 SMNVEV (reference sequence). This CDR3 is CASSRTPFSYEQYF. CDR3 sequence (DNA): TGTGCCAGCAGTCGAACGCCATTCTCCTACGAGCAGTACTTC.

This sequence joins TRBV7-2 and TRBJ2-7; 7 bases map to TRBD1. Germline V lookup: CDR1 SGHTA, CDR2 FQGNSA. CDR3 size: 15 residues. Germline trimming cut 0 bases from V and 2 bases from J; bases unmatched to any gene: 4. This chain's CDR3 is CASSLATGYPYEQYF. CDR3 nucleotide sequence: TGTGCCAGCAGCTTAGCGACAGGGTACCCCTACGAGCAGTACTTC.

This chain links TRBV2 with TRBJ2-7; D uncertain. The germline V and J ends were trimmed by 7 bases and 2 bases, with 27 bases remaining between them. This CDR3 is built from 18 residues. Germline assignment: CDR1 SNHLY and CDR2 FYNNEI. The CDR3 region has the DNA TGTGCCAGCACGCGGAAACCCGAAAGGACCGGGCCCCCCTACGAGCAGTACTTC. Encoded protein: CASTRKPERTGPPYEQYF.

The rearrangement links TRBV28 to TRBJ2-7, with unresolved D. The CDR3 contains 12 residues. Trimming left V 6 bases short and J 4 bases short, with 10 bases between. The germline CDR1 and CDR2 sequences are MDHEN and SYDVKM. Here the CDR3 reads CASRGGSYEQYF. The CDR3 region has the DNA TGTGCCAGCAGGGGCGGTTCGTACGAGCAGTACTTC.

The gene calls are TRBV29-1 and TRBJ1-5; 8 nucleotides line up with TRBD1. Germline assignment: CDR1 SQVTM and CDR2 ANQGSEA. Losses at the gene ends were 5 bases for V and 1 base for J; bases not matched to a gene: 1. The CDR3 is 13 residues long. Written as DNA, the CDR3 is TGCAGCGTTAGACAGGGGAGCAATCAGCCCCAGCATTTT. Amino acids: CSVRQGSNQPQHF. Based on the CDR3 plus reference TRBV29-1 and TRBJ1-5, the full variable domain is SAVISQKPSRDICQRGTSLTIQCQVDSQVTMMFWYRQQPGQSLTLIATANQGSEATYESGFVIDKFPISRPNLTFSTLTVSNMSPEDSSIYLCSVRQGSNQPQHFGDGTRLSIL.

The chain uses TRBV6-2 or TRBV6-3 and TRBJ2-7; 10 nucleotides agree with TRBD2. Losses at the gene ends were 2 bases for V and 4 bases for J; bases not matched to a gene: 5. Germline lookup yields CDR1 MNHEY and CDR2 SVGEGT. This CDR3 is built from 15 residues. CDR3 region: CASSYNPLAGYEQYF. CDR3 coding DNA: TGTGCCAGCAGTTACAATCCACTAGCGGGATACGAGCAGTACTTC.

This clone was detected only once. This chain connects TRBV10-3 to TRBJ2-7; D is possibly TRBD1 (5 bases). From germline, CDR1 is ENHRY and CDR2 SYGVKD. The CDR3 is 13 residues long. V was trimmed by 7 bases and J by 0 bases, leaving 10 bases between them. CDR3 amino acids: CAIKGVGSYEQYF. Written as DNA, the CDR3 is TGTGCCATCAAAGGGGTTGGCTCCTACGAGCAGTACTTC.

This clone was picked up one time. The genes are TRBV14 and TRBJ2-7; D remains ambiguous. The V end lost 2 bases, the J end lost 6 bases, and 8 bases lay between the germline ends. CDR3 length: 12 amino acids. Germline lookup yields CDR1 SGHDN and CDR2 FVKESK. The chain's CDR3 is CASSQPPSEQYF. CDR3 nucleotide sequence: TGTGCCAGCAGCCAACCTCCCAGCGAGCAGTACTTC.

The chain joins TRBV7-9 to TRBJ2-1, with 8 bases fitting TRBD2. Germline assignment: CDR1 SEHNR and CDR2 FQNEAQ (reference sequence). Unmatched junction bases numbered 6, after V lost 9 bases and J lost 2 bases. This CDR3 contains 14 residues. CDR3 region: CASLVGGAYNEQFF. CDR3 DNA: TGTGCCAGTCTGGTCGGGGGGGCCTACAATGAGCAGTTCTTC.

This clone was observed a few times. V usage is TRBV7-3 and J usage is TRBJ2-2; 10 positions match TRBD1. CDR1 SGHTA and CDR2 FQGTGA come from the germline V gene. Trimming cost V 5 bases and J 6 bases; bases outside gene matches: 9. This CDR3 is built from 16 residues. The CDR3 bases are TGTGCCAGCAGCCCCCAGACAGGGGGCAAGTCCGGGGAGCTGTTTTTT. It encodes CASSPQTGGKSGELFF.

The J gene is TRBJ1-3, the V gene TRBV7-8; perhaps TRBD1 as D (6 bases). The CDR3 runs to 15 residues. V dropped 4 bases and J dropped 0 bases, with 10 bases sitting between them. Germline-derived CDR1 and CDR2 are SGHVS and FQNEAQ. CDR3 coding DNA: TGTGCCAGCAGCTATCAGGGGAGCTCTGGAAACACCATATATTTT. Its protein product is CASSYQGSSGNTIYF.

The CDR3 bases are TGTGCCAGCAGCCTGACACGGACAGGGTCGAGGGAGCAGTACTTC. Translation gives CASSLTRTGSREQYF. The gene calls are TRBV28 and TRBJ2-7; 8 bases agree with TRBD1. Germline trimming cut 6 bases from V and 7 bases from J; bases unmatched to any gene: 14. Germline V lookup: CDR1 MDHEN, CDR2 SYDVKM. The CDR3 totals 15 residues.

The chain recombines TRBV19 with TRBJ1-2; no reliable D call. V lost 6 bases to trimming and J lost 4 bases, with 18 bases between them. The germline CDR1 and CDR2 sequences are LNHDA and SQIVND (reference sequence). The length of the CDR3 is 15 residues. The CDR3 loop reads CASSLGLSASYGYTF. The CDR3 coding sequence is TGTGCCAGTAGCCTAGGACTTTCCGCATCCTATGGCTACACCTTC.

This sequence joins TRBV19 and TRBJ1-2, with a weak D call TRBD1 (5 bases). This CDR3 region has 13 residues. V gave up 7 bases and J gave up 4 bases, with 13 bases separating them. The V gene's germline CDR1 is LNHDA and CDR2 SQIVND (reference sequence). Written as DNA, the CDR3 is TGTGCCAGTAAGGGAACAGGACTCTATGGCTACACCTTC. It specifies CASKGTGLYGYTF.

The rearrangement uses TRBV7-9 and TRBJ2-7, with 12 bases lining up with TRBD1. V lost 6 bases and J lost 6; bases outside the gene matches: 9. This CDR3 has 15 residues. Per the germline V gene, CDR1 is SEHNR and CDR2 is FQNEAQ (reference sequence). The CDR3 reads CASREPGTGGLEQYF. Here the CDR3 DNA reads TGTGCCAGCAGAGAACCCGGGACAGGGGGCCTCGAGCAGTACTTC.

CDR3 region: CAISAGTSGSIGEQFF. The CDR3 DNA sequence: TGTGCCATCAGTGCCGGGACTAGCGGGAGTATAGGTGAGCAGTTCTTC. This chain joins TRBV10-3 and TRBJ2-1; 14 nucleotides agree with TRBD2. This CDR3 has 16 amino acids. The J segment lost 9 bases and the V segment lost 4 bases, leaving 8 bases of the junction unmatched. CDR1 and CDR2 (germline): ENHRY, SYGVKD.

This rearrangement joins TRBV4-2 to TRBJ1-2; the D is unclear. Trimming cost V 4 bases and J 0 bases, with 9 bases left between them. CDR1 is LGHNA and CDR2 is YNFKEQ in the germline V gene. This CDR3 is built from 14 residues. CDR3 sequence reads: CASSPGDSNYGYTF. The DNA for the CDR3 is TGTGCCAGCAGCCCCGGGGATTCTAACTATGGCTACACCTTC.

This chain connects TRBV5-4 to TRBJ2-7; unclear D gene. Trimming took 4 bases from V and 7 from J, leaving 21 bases between them. This CDR3 contains 15 residues. In germline, CDR1 is SGHNT, CDR2 YYREEE (reference sequence). CDR3 residues: CASSQLGWTLREQYF. CDR3 nucleotide sequence: TGTGCCAGCAGCCAGCTTGGCTGGACCCTACGGGAGCAGTACTTC.

The chain has TRBV19 and TRBJ1-5; perhaps TRBD1 as D (5 bases). The V end was cut by 3 bases, the J end by 7 bases, with 10 bases between. Germline CDR1 LNHDA, CDR2 SQIVND (reference sequence). This CDR3 is 13 amino acids long. The CDR3 loop is CASSMGGGQPQHF. The CDR3, as DNA: TGTGCCAGTAGTATGGGGGGAGGCCAGCCCCAGCATTTT.

This clone was observed a single time. The chain employs TRBV3-1 (or the pseudogene TRBV3-2) and TRBJ2-3; no reliable D call. V lost 4 bases and J 0 bases, leaving 5 bases between the germline ends. Germline V gene sequence: CDR1 LGHDT, CDR2 YNNKEL (reference sequence). The CDR3 totals 13 residues. The CDR3 protein is CASSPPSTDTQYF. CDR3 nucleotide sequence: TGTGCCAGCAGCCCCCCGAGCACAGATACGCAGTATTTT.

The chain combines TRBV7-2 with TRBJ2-3, with D possibly TRBD2 on 6 matching bases. CDR3 length: 16 amino acids. CDR1 is SGHTA and CDR2 is FQGNSA in the germline V gene. Trimming took off 8 bases at V and 2 bases at J, with 20 bases between the two ends. CDR3 region: CASGEYTGSYTDTQYF. The DNA of the CDR3 is TGTGCCAGCGGAGAATATACCGGGAGCTACACAGATACGCAGTATTTT.

The chain uses TRBV5-1 and TRBJ2-1, with 8 bases that match TRBD2. V shed 0 bases, J shed 6 bases, and the junction held 8 bases outside the gene matches. CDR1 and CDR2 (germline): SGHRS, YFSETQ. The CDR3 spans 16 residues. The DNA for the CDR3 is TGCGCCAGCAGCTTGGCCGGGACTAGTCCAAGCAATGAGCAGTTCTTC. Its protein product is CASSLAGTSPSNEQFF.

J is TRBJ1-3 and V is TRBV25-1; D is ambiguous. Germline V gene sequence: CDR1 MGHDK, CDR2 SYGVNS. This CDR3 spans 15 amino acids. V was clipped by 2 bases and J by 0 bases, with 8 bases between them. CDR3 region: CASSEGGSSGNTIYF. CDR3 coding DNA: TGTGCCAGCAGTGAAGGCGGCAGCTCTGGAAACACCATATATTTT. Full variable domain (remainder filled in from reference TRBV25-1 and TRBJ1-3): EADIYQTPRYLVIGTGKKITLECSQTMGHDKMYWYQQDPGMELHLIHYSYGVNSTEKGDLSSESTVSRIRTEHFPLTLESARPSHTSQYLCASSEGGSSGNTIYFGEGSWLTVV.

In this sample, this clone turned up a few times. The chain combines TRBV5-1 with TRBJ1-1; 9 bases agree with TRBD1. The CDR3 spans 16 residues. The germline V gene has CDR1 SGHRS and CDR2 YFSETQ. Trimming took 3 bases from V and 0 from J; bases not matched to a gene: 6. The CDR3, as DNA: TGCGCCAGCAGCTACAGGGGGCCGGGACTGAACACTGAAGCTTTCTTT. The encoded protein is CASSYRGPGLNTEAFF.

This clone was picked up one time. The CDR3 bases are TGTGCCATCAGACCACAAACTAGCGGGGGATCCTACGAGCAGTACTTC. Translation gives CAIRPQTSGGSYEQYF. This rearrangement joins TRBV10-3 to TRBJ2-7, with 11 bases that match TRBD2. There are 16 residues in the CDR3. Losses at the gene ends were 6 bases for V and 1 base for J; bases not matched to a gene: 8. The germline V gene has CDR1 ENHRY and CDR2 SYGVKD.

This clone was found a few times. The chain carries TRBV6-5 and TRBJ2-1, with 9 bases that match TRBD2. Looked up from germline, CDR1 is MNHEY and CDR2 is SVGAGI. V trimming: 2 bases; J trimming: 4 bases; junction bases outside the gene matches: 3. The CDR3 contains 15 residues. CDR3 sequence reads: CASSYGLAGYNEQFF. CDR3 sequence (DNA): TGTGCCAGCAGTTACGGGCTAGCGGGGTACAATGAGCAGTTCTTC.